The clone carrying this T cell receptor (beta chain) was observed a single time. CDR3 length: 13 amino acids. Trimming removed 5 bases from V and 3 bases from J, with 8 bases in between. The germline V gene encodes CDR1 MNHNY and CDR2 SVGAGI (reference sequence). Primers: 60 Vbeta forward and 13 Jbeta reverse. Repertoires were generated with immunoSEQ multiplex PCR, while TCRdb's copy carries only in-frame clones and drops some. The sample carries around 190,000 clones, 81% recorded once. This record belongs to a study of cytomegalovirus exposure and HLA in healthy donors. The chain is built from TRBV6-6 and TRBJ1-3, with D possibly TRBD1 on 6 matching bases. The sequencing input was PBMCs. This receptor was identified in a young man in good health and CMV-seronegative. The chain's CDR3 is CASSLDSGNTIYF. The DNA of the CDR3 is TGTGCCAGCAGTCTGGACAGTGGAAACACCATATATTTT.